A selection of T cell receptor beta chains follows, all from one sample in a study of regulatory T cells in long-lasting Graves disease. Each CDR3 protein gets one entry after TCRdb re-called the multiplex PCR reads with MiXCR. The table includes roughly 560,000 distinct CDR3 sequences, about 16% detected once. The data also belong to a second study, concerning T cells in Graves' hyperthyroidism and ophthalmopathy.

Sequencing was performed on peripheral blood mononuclear cells (PBMCs), taken at new diagnosis, from a patient treated with antithyroid drugs. These receptors came from a woman aged 40-60 years with Graves disease. CDR3s include the opening cysteine and the closing phenylalanine or tryptophan. A D gene is named only where the DNA matches it firmly. Expanded clones are given a class, and other clones once, few, many or no size at all.

cdr3_aa	cdr3_nt	clone_size	j_call	d_call	v_call
CASSPRQGANEQYF	TGTGCCAGCAGTCCACGACAGGGGGCCAACGAGCAGTACTTC	many	TRBJ2-7	TRBD1	TRBV12-3/TRBV12-4
CASSRGPLGYSPLHF	TGTGCCAGCTCACGCGGACCGTTGGGCTATTCACCCCTCCACTTT	-	TRBJ1-6	-	TRBV18
CASSIEVTVAYEQYF	TGTGCCAGTAGTATAGAAGTGACAGTAGCCTACGAGCAGTACTTC	-	TRBJ2-7	-	TRBV19
CASSPAVGGDEKLFF	TGTGCCAGCAGCCCGGCTGTCGGAGGGGATGAAAAACTGTTTTTT	many	TRBJ1-4	-	TRBV11-2
CASSYSRGQEETQYF	TGTGCCAGCAGTTACTCAAGGGGACAGGAGGAGACCCAGTACTTC	many	TRBJ2-5	TRBD1	TRBV6-4
CASSGPGQTITGELFF	TGTGCCAGCAGCGGGCCGGGACAGACTATTACCGGGGAGCTGTTTTTT	few	TRBJ2-2	TRBD1	TRBV9
CASSQGDRRDEKLFF	TGTGCCAGCAGCCAAGGGGACAGGAGGGACGAAAAACTGTTTTTT	few	TRBJ1-4	TRBD1	TRBV5-6
CAISESSLSRYF	TGTGCCATCAGTGAGTCATCGCTTTCTAGGTATTTT	few	TRBJ2-3	-	TRBV10-3
CASRWGTPAPTEAFF	TGCGCCAGCAGATGGGGGACGCCCGCCCCCACTGAAGCTTTCTTT	few	TRBJ1-1	-	TRBV5-1
CASIWDRGAVETQYF	TGTGCCAGCATTTGGGACAGGGGAGCGGTAGAGACCCAGTACTTC	many	TRBJ2-5	TRBD1	TRBV6-1
CASSAPPGTEAFF	TGTGCCAGCAGTGCACCCCCTGGGACAGAAGCTTTCTTT	many	TRBJ1-1	-	TRBV12-3/TRBV12-4
CASSQFGGGNTEAFF	TGTGCCAGCAGCCAATTTGGGGGGGGGAACACTGAAGCTTTCTTT	few	TRBJ1-1	-	TRBV11-2
CVSSEEGEQYF	TGTGTCAGCAGTGAAGAGGGCGAGCAGTACTTC	few	TRBJ2-7	-	TRBV2
CSATGPAGNTEAFF	TGCAGCGCCACAGGCCCCGCGGGGAACACTGAAGCTTTCTTT	-	TRBJ1-1	-	TRBV29-1
CAWSQLPGQGRNTIYF	TGTGCCTGGAGCCAATTACCCGGACAGGGACGCAACACCATATATTTT	few	TRBJ1-3	TRBD1	TRBV30
CASSIDGQGPYNEQFF	TGTGCCAGTAGTATAGACGGACAGGGCCCCTACAATGAGCAGTTCTTC	-	TRBJ2-1	TRBD1	TRBV19
CSAISGGSYNEQFF	TGCAGTGCTATTAGCGGGGGCTCCTACAATGAGCAGTTCTTC	-	TRBJ2-1	TRBD2	TRBV20-1
CASSLRDRNSPLHF	TGTGCCAGCAGCTTAAGGGACCGGAATTCACCCCTCCACTTT	many	TRBJ1-6	-	TRBV7-8
CASSYGVTNTGELFF	TGTGCCAGCAGCTATGGGGTTACGAACACCGGGGAGCTGTTTTTT	many	TRBJ2-2	-	TRBV5-6
CASSLLDRAGNTEAFF	TGTGCCAGCAGCCTCTTGGACAGGGCGGGGAACACTGAAGCTTTCTTT	few	TRBJ1-1	TRBD1	TRBV3-1
CASSDPRGGLANTEAFF	TGTGCCAGCAGTGATCCCCGGGGGGGGCTAGCGAACACTGAAGCTTTCTTT	many	TRBJ1-1	-	TRBV2
CAWIVGNTIYF	TGTGCCTGGATTGTGGGAAACACCATATATTTT	-	TRBJ1-3	-	TRBV30
CASSLVGTQQYF	TGTGCCAGCAGCTTAGTAGGAACCCAGCAGTACTTC	-	TRBJ2-7	-	TRBV11-2